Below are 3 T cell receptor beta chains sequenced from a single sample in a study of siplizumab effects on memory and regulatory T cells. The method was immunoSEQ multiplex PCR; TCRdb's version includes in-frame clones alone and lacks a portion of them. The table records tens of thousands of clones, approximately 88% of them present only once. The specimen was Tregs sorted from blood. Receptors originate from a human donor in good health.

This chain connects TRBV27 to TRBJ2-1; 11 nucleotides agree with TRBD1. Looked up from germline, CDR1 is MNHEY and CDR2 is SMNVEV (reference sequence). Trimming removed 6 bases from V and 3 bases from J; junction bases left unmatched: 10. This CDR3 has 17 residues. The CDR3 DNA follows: TGTGCCAGCAGGCCACTCACCGGGACAGGGGGCTACAATGAGCAGTTCTTC. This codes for CASRPLTGTGGYNEQFF.

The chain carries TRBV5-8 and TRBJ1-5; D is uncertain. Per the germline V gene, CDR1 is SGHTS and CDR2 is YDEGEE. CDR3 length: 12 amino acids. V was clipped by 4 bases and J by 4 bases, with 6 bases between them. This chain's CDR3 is CASSPLNQPQHF. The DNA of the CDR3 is TGTGCCAGCAGCCCCTTAAATCAGCCCCAGCATTTT.

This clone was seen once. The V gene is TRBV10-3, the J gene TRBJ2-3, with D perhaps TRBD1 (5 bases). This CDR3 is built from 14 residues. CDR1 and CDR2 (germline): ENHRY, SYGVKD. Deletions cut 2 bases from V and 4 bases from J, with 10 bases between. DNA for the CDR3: TGTGCCATCAGTGAGGGAAAGGGGTCAGATACGCAGTATTTT. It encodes CAISEGKGSDTQYF.